Each of the 22 T cell receptor beta chains below was sequenced from the same sample in a study of T cell clonality in common variable immunodeficiency. Clones were read by immunoSEQ multiplex PCR, and TCRdb kept only the in-frame ones, dropping some. This sample includes about 52,000 clones with no singletons; its ten biggest clones take up approximately 2%. Sequenced input: peripheral blood mononuclear cells. These receptor sequences come from a person aged 18 to 70 in good health.

This clone was observed many times. The CDR3 end is not reached by the read, which stops 3 residues before it; the germline J gene fills it in. The J gene is TRBJ2-1, the V gene TRBV4-1; 14 positions agree with TRBD2. The J segment lost 1 base and the V segment lost 4 bases, leaving 6 bases of the junction unmatched. The germline gives CDR1 MGHRA, CDR2 YSYEKL. CDR3 size: 18 residues. The CDR3 spells CASSRVTSGGESYNEQFF. CDR3 DNA, as far as it was read: TGCGCCAGCAGCCGGGTGACTAGCGGGGGGGAGTCCTACAATGAG.

This clone was seen many times. Read coverage stops 3 residues before the CDR3 terminus; the germline J gene supplies the remainder. The chain combines TRBV7-2 with TRBJ2-3; no firm D call. This CDR3 has 15 residues. Trimming left V 2 bases short and J 3 bases short, with 12 bases between. Germline CDR1 SGHTA, CDR2 FQGNSA. The part of the CDR3 DNA that was read is TGTGCCAGCAGCTTAATTTCTCGGTCGACAGATACG. It is translated as CASSLISRSTDT. The entire CDR3 protein reads CASSLISRSTDTQYF.

This clone was counted at least ten times. Read data end 3 residues before the CDR3 end; the end is taken from the germline J gene. The chain joins TRBV5-1 to TRBJ2-1; D remains unclear. Germline V CDR1 and CDR2: SGHRS, YFSETQ. V lost 0 bases and J lost 7, with 8 bases in between. CDR3 length: 13 amino acids. The CDR3 DNA, read in part, is TGCGCCAGCAGCTTGGCTGCGTTTAATGAG. This codes for CASSLAAFNE. The CDR3 reads in full as CASSLAAFNEQFF.

This clone was seen many times. The junction departs from germline at one end; a sequencing error may be responsible. With the read ending 3 residues before the CDR3 end, the germline J gene is used to fill in that end. The chain carries TRBV6-1 and TRBJ1-5; no definite D call. The CDR3 extends over 15 amino acids. Germline loops: CDR1 MNHNS, CDR2 SASEGT. CDR3 residues: CASSEARGSHQPQHF. The CDR3 bases that were read are TGTGCCAGCAGTGAAGCCCGGGGTAGCCATCAGCCC.

Remarks on this clone: The CDR3 end lies 3 residues beyond the end of the read and is filled in from the germline J gene. The rearrangement joins TRBV19 to TRBJ2-1; 9 nucleotides align to TRBD1. Germline V CDR1 and CDR2: LNHDA, SQIVND (reference sequence). CDR3 length: 14 residues. V was pared by 5 bases and J by 6 bases, with 5 bases of the junction left unmatched. The CDR3: CASSPGTGFNEQFF. The sequenced CDR3 bases are TGTGCCAGTAGTCCAGGGACAGGGTTCAATGAG.

This clone was seen ten or more times. The read is 3 residues too short to cover the CDR3 end, so that end is filled in from the germline J gene. The V gene is TRBV5-1, the J gene TRBJ1-4; TRBD1 might be the D (6 bases). V shed 4 bases and J shed 6 bases, with 10 bases lying between them. There are 13 residues in the CDR3. CDR1 is SGHRS, CDR2 YFSETQ, per germline. The sequenced CDR3 bases are TGCGCCAGCAGCGGAGGGGGGGATGAAAAA. As protein: CASSGGGDEK. The whole CDR3 is CASSGGGDEKLFF. Combining the CDR3 with reference TRBV5-1 and TRBJ1-4 gives the whole variable domain KAGVTQTPRYLIKTRGQQVTLSCSPISGHRSVSWYQQTPGQGLQFLFEYFSETQRNKGNFPGRFSGRQFSNSRSEMNVSTLELGDSALYLCASSGGGDEKLFFGSGTQLSVL.

This clone was counted at least ten times. The read terminates 3 residues before the CDR3 end, so the remaining end is supplied by the germline J gene. The V gene is TRBV30, the J gene TRBJ2-7, with 8 nucleotides matching TRBD1. This CDR3 has 14 residues. V was clipped by 3 bases and J by 4 bases; unmatched bases: 8. The germline CDR1 and CDR2 sequences are GTSNPN and SVGIG (reference sequence). The CDR3: CAWSTSGQAYEQYF. Incomplete CDR3 DNA: TGTGCCTGGAGCACCTCGGGACAGGCATACGAG.

Many counts were recorded for this clone. A junction boundary mismatches the germline segment, possibly from a read error. The DNA ends 3 residues before the CDR3 does, and the rest of the CDR3 is filled in from the germline J gene. V gene TRBV29-1 combines with J gene TRBJ2-7, with 7 bases that match TRBD1. This CDR3 spans 12 amino acids. Germline CDR1 SQVTM, CDR2 ANQGSEA. CDR3 in amino acids: CIVRTGFYEQYF. The part of the CDR3 DNA that was read is TGCATCGTTAGGACAGGATTCTACGAG.

This clone was picked up many times. The read falls 3 residues short of the CDR3 end, and the missing part is taken from the germline J gene. The V gene is TRBV5-1, the J gene TRBJ1-5, with D maybe TRBD1 (5 bases). Germline V gene data show CDR1 as SGHRS and CDR2 as YFSETQ. V lost 0 bases and J lost 6, with 13 bases in between. This CDR3 is built from 15 residues. CDR3 protein: CASSLVGPGGQPQHF. The sequenced part of the CDR3 DNA is TGCGCCAGCAGCTTGGTGGGCCCGGGGGGTCAGCCC.

This clone occurred many times. The CDR3 goes on 3 residues after the read ends, and that part is filled in from the germline J gene. The chain couples TRBV20-1 to TRBJ2-7; D might be TRBD1 (7 bases). Germline CDR1 DFQATT, CDR2 SNEGSKA (reference sequence). The CDR3 has 13 amino acids. CDR3 loop: CSGTGGGIYEQYF. CDR3 DNA, as far as it was read: TGCAGCGGGACTGGAGGGGGCATCTACGAG.

The table lists this clone with a few counts. The CDR3 end lies 3 residues beyond the end of the read and is filled in from the germline J gene. The gene calls are TRBV18 and TRBJ2-7, with TRBD1 matching over 9 bases. The germline gives CDR1 KGHSH, CDR2 LQKENI. Unmatched junction bases numbered 8, after V lost 2 bases and J lost 6 bases. The CDR3 totals 15 residues. The sequenced part of the CDR3 DNA is TGTGCCAGCTCACCAGACGGGACAGGGAGAGGCGAG. As protein: CASSPDGTGRGE. The CDR3 as a whole reads CASSPDGTGRGEQYF.

This clone has at least ten counts. The observed sequence ends 3 residues before the CDR3 terminus, with the missing tail filled in from the germline J gene. The chain couples TRBV7-9 to TRBJ2-1; 7 bases line up with TRBD2. The CDR3 totals 15 residues. V lost 5 bases and J lost 6; bases outside the gene matches: 10. Germline V gene data show CDR1 as SEHNR and CDR2 as FQNEAQ (reference sequence). The CDR3: CASSPAGTGVNEQFF. The part of the CDR3 DNA that was read is TGTGCCAGCAGCCCAGCGGGGACGGGCGTCAATGAG.

There are many counts of this clone. The sequenced fragment ends 3 residues before the CDR3 boundary, so the rest is inferred from the germline J gene. The rearrangement links TRBV5-1 to TRBJ2-1, with 9 bases that match TRBD1. The V segment lost 2 bases and the J segment 3 bases; nucleotides outside the gene matches: 3. The CDR3 sequence is 15 residues long. Germline CDR1 is SGHRS and CDR2 is YFSETQ. CDR3 DNA, as far as it was read: TGCGCCAGCAGCTTATTGACAGGGGGCTACAATGAG. It yields the protein CASSLLTGGYNE. From start to end, the CDR3 is CASSLLTGGYNEQFF. Using reference TRBV5-1 and TRBJ2-1 for the parts outside the CDR3, the full variable domain is KAGVTQTPRYLIKTRGQQVTLSCSPISGHRSVSWYQQTPGQGLQFLFEYFSETQRNKGNFPGRFSGRQFSNSRSEMNVSTLELGDSALYLCASSLLTGGYNEQFFGPGTRLTVL.

In its sample, this clone was seen many times. The CDR3 protein is CASSEGQGGEKLFF. CDR3 DNA, as far as it was read: TGCGCCAGCAGCGAAGGACAGGGAGGCGAAAAA. The J gene is TRBJ1-4, the V gene TRBV4-1; 8 bases line up with TRBD1. Coverage ceases 3 residues before the CDR3 finishes, and the germline J gene fills in the end. The V gene end was trimmed by 5 bases and the J gene end by 8 bases; junction bases not matched to a gene: 7. This CDR3 is 14 amino acids long. Looked up from germline, CDR1 is MGHRA and CDR2 is YSYEKL.

This clone was seen a handful of times. The CDR3 DNA, read in part, is TGCGCCAGCAGTGGGACAGGGGGCAGGGAGACC. Translated: CASSGTGGRET. The whole CDR3 sequence is CASSGTGGRETQYF. V and J are TRBV10-2 and TRBJ2-5, with TRBD1 matching 11 bases. With the read ending 3 residues before the CDR3 end, the germline J gene is used to fill in that end. The J segment lost 5 bases and the V segment lost 4 bases, leaving 3 bases of the junction unmatched. Germline loops: CDR1 WSHSY, CDR2 SAAADI. The CDR3 covers 14 residues.

This clone has more than one count but fewer than ten. The CDR3 goes on 3 residues after the read ends, and that part is filled in from the germline J gene. The gene calls are TRBV7-2 and TRBJ1-1; possibly TRBD1 for D (6 bases). Deletions cut 5 bases from V and 0 bases from J, with 10 bases between. Germline loops: CDR1 SGHTA, CDR2 FQGNSA. The CDR3 spans 14 residues. The covered CDR3 bases are TGTGCCAGCAGCCTAAACAGGGTGAACACTGAA. This encodes CASSLNRVNTE. The whole CDR3 sequence reads CASSLNRVNTEAFF.

This clone was observed at least ten times. From the germline J gene comes the end of the CDR3, since the read stops 3 residues before it. The rearrangement links TRBV12-3 or TRBV12-4 to TRBJ1-4, with no clear D. V was clipped by 2 bases and J by 8 bases, with 6 bases between them. This CDR3 contains 12 residues. The CDR3 is CASSLNLEKLFF. The sequenced part of the CDR3 DNA is TGTGCCAGCAGTTTAAATCTAGAAAAA.

This clone appeared many times. The read halts 3 residues ahead of the CDR3 end, with the missing end drawn from the germline J gene. The V call is TRBV14, the J call TRBJ1-1; no clear D gene. V lost 6 bases and J lost 0, with 8 bases in between. The CDR3 is 13 amino acids. CDR1 SGHDN and CDR2 FVKESK come from the germline V gene. The CDR3 DNA, read in part, is TGTGCCAGCAGTGCCAGTCTGAACACTGAA. Protein: CASSASLNTE. The full CDR3 reads CASSASLNTEAFF.

A few counts support this clone. The sequence runs out 3 residues before the end of the CDR3; the remainder is reconstructed from the germline J gene. The rearrangement uses TRBV20-1 and TRBJ2-1, with D perhaps matching TRBD2 (5 bases). V lost 8 bases, J lost 8 bases, and 13 bases lay in between. CDR1 and CDR2 from the germline V gene are DFQATT and SNEGSKA (reference sequence). The CDR3 sequence is 11 residues long. The CDR3 sequence: CSPTSFDEQFF. The CDR3 DNA, read in part, is TGCAGTCCCACTAGTTTTGATGAG.

The table lists this clone with many counts. Coverage ceases 3 residues before the CDR3 finishes, and the germline J gene fills in the end. The chain combines TRBV5-1 with TRBJ1-3, with 8 bases that match TRBD1. V gave up 2 bases and J gave up 0 bases; unmatched junction bases: 7. Germline assignment: CDR1 SGHRS and CDR2 YFSETQ. The CDR3 is made up of 17 amino acids. The CDR3 is CASSLLGQGSSGNTIYF. The covered CDR3 bases are TGCGCCAGCAGCTTACTCGGACAGGGCAGCTCTGGAAACACC. Full variable domain (outside the CDR3, taken from reference TRBV5-1 and TRBJ1-3): KAGVTQTPRYLIKTRGQQVTLSCSPISGHRSVSWYQQTPGQGLQFLFEYFSETQRNKGNFPGRFSGRQFSNSRSEMNVSTLELGDSALYLCASSLLGQGSSGNTIYFGEGSWLTVV.

This clone has a count of ten or more. The missing CDR3 end, 3 residues past where the read stops, is filled in from the germline J gene. This sequence joins TRBV20-1 and TRBJ2-3, with 14 bases lining up with TRBD2. Trimming cost V 6 bases and J 3 bases; bases outside gene matches: 5. There are 15 residues in the CDR3. The germline V gene has CDR1 DFQATT and CDR2 SNEGSKA (reference sequence). CDR3 bases read: TGCAGTGCCCAGAGGACTAGCGGGAGGACAGATACG. Protein sequence: CSAQRTSGRTDT. The entire CDR3 sequence reads CSAQRTSGRTDTQYF.

This clone was counted only a few times. Sequencing ends 3 residues short of the CDR3 end; the germline J gene provides the rest. This sequence joins TRBV30 and TRBJ2-2; weak D call: TRBD1 (5 bases). CDR3 size: 14 residues. In germline, CDR1 is GTSNPN, CDR2 SVGIG (reference sequence). CDR3 protein: CAWTPGQVPAPLFF. Partial CDR3 DNA: TGTGCCTGGACCCCCGGACAAGTCCCAGCCCCG.